Shown below are 10 T cell receptor beta chains from a single sample sequenced in a study of blood T cell repertoires in COVID-19. Profiled with immunoSEQ multiplex PCR; TCRdb holds only in-frame clones, not every one. There are about 130,000 clones in the sample; roughly four fifths occur only once, and approximately 3% lies in the top ten. The sequenced sample consisted of peripheral blood. These receptors originate from a woman older than 75 with acute or convalescent COVID-19.

The chain links TRBV15 to TRBJ1-2; D call uncertain. CDR1 and CDR2 (germline): LNHNV, YYDKDF (reference sequence). Trimming left V 4 bases short and J 6 bases short, with 12 bases between. This CDR3 is 13 amino acids long. The CDR3 DNA sequence: TGTGCCACCAGCACGCGGAATCTTCATGGCTACACCTTC. Translation gives CATSTRNLHGYTF.

The chain carries TRBV14 and TRBJ2-5, with 13 nucleotides matching TRBD2. The V gene's germline CDR1 is SGHDN and CDR2 FVKESK. The CDR3 loop spans 17 amino acids. J lost 5 bases, V lost 4 bases, and 10 bases had no gene match. The CDR3 region has the DNA TGTGCCAGCAGCCCGGGACTAGCGGGGCCACCCGGGGAGACCCAGTACTTC. Protein product: CASSPGLAGPPGETQYF.

This clone was picked up one time. V usage is TRBV11-2 and J usage is TRBJ1-3; maybe TRBD1 (5 bases). V shed 3 bases and J shed 6 bases, with 15 bases lying between them. CDR1 and CDR2 (germline): SGHAT, FQNNGV. The CDR3 covers 15 residues. The CDR3 bases are TGTGCCAGCAGCTTGTGGGGCGAAAGTGAAAACACCATATATTTT. Protein product: CASSLWGESENTIYF.

This chain connects TRBV5-1 to TRBJ1-6; 7 bases align to TRBD1. CDR1 SGHRS and CDR2 YFSETQ come from the germline V gene. Germline trimming cut 0 bases from V and 7 bases from J; bases unmatched to any gene: 4. CDR3 size: 15 residues. The CDR3 bases are TGCGCCAGCAGCTTGGCAACGGGACAGAATTCACCCCTCCACTTT. It yields the protein CASSLATGQNSPLHF.

This sequence joins TRBV20-1 and TRBJ1-4, with D perhaps matching TRBD1 (5 bases). The CDR3 covers 11 residues. Between the trimmed V and J ends, which lost 3 bases and 6 bases, there was a span of 5 bases. Germline V gene sequence: CDR1 DFQATT, CDR2 SNEGSKA (reference sequence). CDR3 amino acids: CSASRDEKLFF. For the CDR3, the DNA is TGCAGTGCTAGCAGGGATGAAAAACTGTTTTTT.

The V gene is TRBV19, the J gene TRBJ2-6; a weak D match, TRBD2 (5 bases). The CDR3 has 19 residues. Per the germline V gene, CDR1 is LNHDA and CDR2 is SQIVND (reference sequence). Trimming shortened V by 5 bases and J by 1 base, and 21 bases separated the two germline ends. The CDR3 spells CASSGVVSIRLSGANVLTF. The CDR3 bases are TGTGCCAGTAGTGGAGTTGTCAGCATAAGACTATCTGGGGCCAACGTCCTGACTTTC.

With respect to this clone: This sample also contains other DNA sequences that code for the same CDR3. The chain is built from TRBV14 and TRBJ1-2; D may be TRBD1 (5 bases). The germline V gene has CDR1 SGHDN and CDR2 FVKESK. The CDR3 extends over 15 amino acids. The ends were cut back, 0 bases at V and 4 bases at J, with 12 bases in the middle. The DNA for the CDR3 is TGTGCCAGCAGCCAAGATACCCAGGGATTCTATGGCTACACCTTC. It specifies CASSQDTQGFYGYTF. Full variable domain (remainder filled in from reference TRBV14 and TRBJ1-2): EAGVTQFPSHSVIEKGQTVTLRCDPISGHDNLYWYRRVMGKEIKFLLHFVKESKQDESGMPNNRFLAERTGGTYSTLKVQPAELEDSGVYFCASSQDTQGFYGYTFGSGTRLTVV.

The CDR3 region is CASRNQGGTEAFF. Written as DNA, the CDR3 is TGTGCCAGCAGGAACCAGGGGGGCACTGAAGCTTTCTTT. The gene calls are TRBV6-5 and TRBJ1-1; 7 nucleotides align to TRBD1. The V segment lost 6 bases and the J segment 4 bases; nucleotides outside the gene matches: 5. This CDR3 has 13 amino acids. Germline V gene lookup returns CDR1 MNHEY and CDR2 SVGAGI.

This rearrangement joins TRBV12-5 to TRBJ2-5, with D possibly matching TRBD1 (6 bases). V dropped 5 bases and J dropped 7 bases, with 26 bases sitting between them. This CDR3 spans 17 amino acids. Germline lookup yields CDR1 LGHNT and CDR2 FRNRAP. CDR3 amino acids: CASGSDYRGTLVGTQYF. DNA of the CDR3: TGTGCTAGTGGTAGCGACTACCGAGGGACATTGGTGGGGACCCAGTACTTC.

The chain carries TRBV6-5 and TRBJ1-1; D is undetermined. The CDR3 totals 13 residues. The V gene's germline CDR1 is MNHEY and CDR2 SVGAGI. Trimming left V 2 bases short and J 2 bases short, with 6 bases between. The CDR3 DNA reads as TGTGCCAGCAGTTACACGGGTAACACTGAAGCTTTCTTT. It yields the protein CASSYTGNTEAFF.